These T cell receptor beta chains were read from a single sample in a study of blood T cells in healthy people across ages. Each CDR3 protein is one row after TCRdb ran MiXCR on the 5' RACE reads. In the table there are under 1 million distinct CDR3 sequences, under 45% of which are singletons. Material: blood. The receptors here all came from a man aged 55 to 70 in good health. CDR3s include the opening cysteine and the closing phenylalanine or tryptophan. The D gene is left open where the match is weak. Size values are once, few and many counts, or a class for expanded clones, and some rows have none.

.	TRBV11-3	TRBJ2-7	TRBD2	CASSWSGGRSYEQYF	TGTGCCAGCAGCTGGAGCGGGGGACGCTCCTACGAGCAGTACTTC
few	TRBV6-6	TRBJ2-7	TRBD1	CASTLTQGAYEQYF	TGTGCCAGCACCCTAACCCAGGGGGCCTACGAGCAGTACTTC
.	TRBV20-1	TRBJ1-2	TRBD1	CSASPNYLGQINPSGYTF	TGCAGTGCTTCCCCGAACTACCTGGGACAGATAAACCCCTCAGGCTACACCTTC
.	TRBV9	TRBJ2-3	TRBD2	CASSVAQAGGPSDTQYF	TGTGCCAGCAGCGTAGCCCAAGCGGGGGGGCCATCAGATACGCAGTATTTT
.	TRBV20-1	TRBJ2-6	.	CSAREGRRLILIEIISGANVLTF	TGCAGTGCTAGAGAGGGCAGGAGACTTATATTAATCGAGATTATCTCTGGGGCCAACGTCCTGACTTTC
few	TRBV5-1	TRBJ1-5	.	CASSLDGVNQPQHF	TGCGCCAGCAGCTTGGATGGAGTCAATCAGCCCCAGCATTTT
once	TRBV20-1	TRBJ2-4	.	CSAEGSGNIRYF	TGCAGTGCTGAGGGGTCCGGGAACATTCGGTACTTC
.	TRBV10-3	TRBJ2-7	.	CAISESMVRRDEQYF	TGTGCCATCAGTGAGTCGATGGTCAGGCGGGACGAGCAGTACTTC
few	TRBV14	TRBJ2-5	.	CASSQDTDILQTQYF	TGTGCCAGCAGCCAAGATACAGATATCCTGCAGACCCAGTACTTC
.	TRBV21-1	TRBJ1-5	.	CASSKSRIYSNQPQHF	TGTGCCAGCAGCAAAAGCAGAATTTATAGCAATCAGCCCCAGCATTTT
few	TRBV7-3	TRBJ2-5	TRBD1	CASSYGTGFGETQYF	TGTGCCAGCAGCTACGGGACAGGTTTTGGAGAGACCCAGTACTTC
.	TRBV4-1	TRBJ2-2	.	CASSQSGRNTGELFF	TGCGCCAGCAGCCAATCAGGGCGGAACACCGGGGAGCTGTTTTTT
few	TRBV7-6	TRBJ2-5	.	CASSLVAPIQETQYF	TGTGCCAGCAGCTTAGTGGCACCCATCCAAGAGACCCAGTACTTC
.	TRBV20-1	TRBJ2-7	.	CSTRVEGVSYEQYF	TGCAGTACTAGAGTCGAGGGCGTTAGCTACGAGCAGTACTTC
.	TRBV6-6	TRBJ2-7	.	CASMTVVGPSSYEQYF	TGTGCCAGCATGACGGTGGTGGGACCGAGCTCCTACGAGCAGTACTTC
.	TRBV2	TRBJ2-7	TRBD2	CASIEPGGSYEQYF	TGTGCCAGCATCGAACCGGGGGGTTCCTACGAGCAGTACTTC
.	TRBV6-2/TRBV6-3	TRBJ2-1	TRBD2	CASSSGGASYNEQFF	TGTGCCAGCAGCAGCGGGGGGGCCTCCTACAATGAGCAGTTCTTC
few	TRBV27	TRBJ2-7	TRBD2	CASSHGTSGGGQYF	TGTGCCAGCAGTCACGGGACTAGCGGGGGTGGGCAGTACTTC
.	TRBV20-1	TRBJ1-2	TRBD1	CSAPTGNCGYTF	TGCAGTGCCCCGACAGGGAACTGTGGCTACACCTTC
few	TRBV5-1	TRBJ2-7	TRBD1	CASSNQGASSYEQYF	TGCGCCAGCAGCAACCAGGGGGCCAGCTCCTACGAGCAGTACTTC
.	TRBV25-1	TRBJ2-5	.	CASSELVRKGGLQETQYF	TGTGCCAGCAGTGAACTCGTTCGAAAGGGGGGGTTGCAAGAGACCCAGTACTTC
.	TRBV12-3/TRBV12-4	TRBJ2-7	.	CASSFEGNEQYF	TGTGCCAGCAGTTTCGAGGGTAACGAGCAGTACTTC
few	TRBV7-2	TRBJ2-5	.	CASSLANREETQYF	TGTGCCAGCAGCTTAGCGAACAGGGAAGAGACCCAGTACTTC
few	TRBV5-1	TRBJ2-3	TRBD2	CASSFTSGSTDTQYF	TGCGCCAGCAGCTTTACTAGCGGGAGCACAGATACGCAGTATTTT
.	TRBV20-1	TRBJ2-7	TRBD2	CSAKAGISYNEQYF	TGCAGTGCTAAAGCGGGGATCTCCTACAATGAGCAGTACTTC
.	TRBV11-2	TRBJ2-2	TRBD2	CASSTSGPGELFF	TGTGCCAGCAGCACTAGCGGACCCGGGGAGCTGTTTTTT